These 21 T cell receptor beta chains were all obtained from the same sample, sequenced in a study of blood T cells in healthy people across ages. The authors ran a second PCR of roughly 7 to 11 cycles using a sample-barcoded 5' primer and a J-beta primer mix. In TCRdb, the 5' RACE reads were re-called with MiXCR into one record per CDR3 protein. Among hundreds of thousands of distinct CDR3 sequences, 20% to 25% were seen once, and the ten largest hold 3.5% to 4%. The sample comprised blood. All receptors come from a man in his 70s in good health.

The chain recombines TRBV12-3 or TRBV12-4 with TRBJ2-7; TRBD1 is a possible D gene (6 bases). V was cut by 6 bases and J by 2 bases, with 11 bases left in between. The CDR3 consists of 13 residues. The CDR3 here is CASSQGHPYEQYF. Here the CDR3 DNA reads TGTGCCAGCAGCCAGGGGCACCCCTACGAGCAGTACTTC.

This clonotype appeared many times. The chain is built from TRBV3-1 and TRBJ2-5; possible D gene TRBD2, 5 bases. The CDR3 runs to 15 residues. Trimming removed 0 bases from V and 1 base from J, with 9 bases in between. Per the germline V gene, CDR1 is LGHDT and CDR2 is YNNKEL (reference sequence). The CDR3 reads CASSQDVGVQETQYF. The DNA of the CDR3 is TGTGCCAGCAGCCAAGATGTGGGAGTCCAAGAGACCCAGTACTTC.

This clonotype was seen more than once but under ten times. The rearrangement uses TRBV12-3 or TRBV12-4 and TRBJ2-5, with TRBD2 matching 8 bases. The last part of the DNA fits TRBJ2-1 better; the J call may be wrong. The CDR3 is 16 residues long. The CDR3 nucleotides are TGTGCCAGCAGTCTCAGCGGGAGTACGATATCCAATGAGCAGTTCTTC. This gives the protein CASSLSGSTISNEQFF.

This clonotype was seen only a few times. This chain uses TRBV7-9 with TRBJ1-4, with 7 bases identical to TRBD1. From germline, CDR1 is SEHNR and CDR2 FQNEAQ (reference sequence). The CDR3 length is 15 residues. Unmatched junction bases numbered 3, after V lost 2 bases and J lost 3 bases. The CDR3 reads CASSLTGTANEKLFF. The CDR3 coding sequence is TGTGCCAGCAGCTTAACCGGGACAGCTAATGAAAAACTGTTTTTT.

This rearrangement joins TRBV15 to TRBJ2-5; 7 bases match TRBD2. The CDR3 totals 16 residues. After removal of 0 bases from V and 3 bases from J, the junction contained 7 bases not matched to a gene. Germline V gene data show CDR1 as LNHNV and CDR2 as YYDKDF (reference sequence). CDR3 in amino acids: CATSREWALAEETQYF. Here the CDR3 DNA reads TGTGCCACCAGCAGAGAATGGGCGCTAGCGGAAGAGACCCAGTACTTC.

This clonotype was counted a few times. The chain links TRBV7-2 to TRBJ2-3; D uncertain. The CDR3 totals 14 residues. Germline V lookup: CDR1 SGHTA, CDR2 FQGNSA. Deletions cut 8 bases from V and 2 bases from J, with 14 bases between. The CDR3 protein is CASQSEPVTDTQYF. The CDR3 nucleotides read TGTGCCAGCCAAAGCGAACCGGTCACAGATACGCAGTATTTT.

The chain has TRBV10-3 and TRBJ2-1; 11 nucleotides agree with TRBD1. The germline gives CDR1 ENHRY, CDR2 SYGVKD. CDR3 length equals 18 residues. V lost 4 bases and J lost 6; bases outside the gene matches: 14. The CDR3 nucleotides read TGTGCCATCAGTGGGCTAACACCGGACAGGGGGCGCATCAATGAGCAGTTCTTC. Its translation is CAISGLTPDRGRINEQFF.

The rearrangement joins TRBV20-1 to TRBJ2-5; D is perhaps TRBD1 (7 bases). The CDR3 extends over 14 amino acids. V lost 1 base and J 3 bases, leaving 12 bases between the germline ends. The germline V gene has CDR1 DFQATT and CDR2 SNEGSKA (reference sequence). The DNA for the CDR3 is TGCAGTGCTAGAGCAGGGGGGAGTAAAGAGACCCAGTACTTC. It encodes CSARAGGSKETQYF.

The V call is TRBV29-1, the J call TRBJ2-7; D perhaps matches TRBD1 (6 bases). The V end lost 4 bases, the J end lost 0 bases, and 10 bases lay between the germline ends. This CDR3 is 13 amino acids long. Germline values: CDR1 SQVTM, CDR2 ANQGSEA. This chain's CDR3 is CSVVRGISYEQYF. The DNA of the CDR3 is TGCAGCGTTGTCAGGGGAATCTCCTACGAGCAGTACTTC.

This clonotype was seen a few times. This CDR3 reads CSARARKETQYF. CDR3 DNA sequence: TGCAGTGCTAGGGCAAGAAAAGAGACCCAGTACTTC. V is TRBV20-1 and J is TRBJ2-5; D remains unclear. Germline-derived CDR1 and CDR2 are DFQATT and SNEGSKA (reference sequence). Trimming took off 3 bases at V and 3 bases at J, with 8 bases between the two ends. The CDR3 loop spans 12 amino acids.

This clonotype has more than one count but fewer than ten. Germline is not matched at one junction end, which may reflect a read error. The V call is TRBV4-1, the J call TRBJ2-7; D is ambiguous. The CDR3 runs to 14 residues. CDR1 MGHRA and CDR2 YSYEKL come from the germline V gene. CDR3 residues: CASSPYWTSYERYF. In DNA form, the CDR3 reads TGCGCCAGCAGCCCCTACTGGACCAGCTACGAGCGGTACTTC.

This CDR3 reads CASEAAASSGANVLTF. The CDR3 DNA reads as TGTGCCAGCGAGGCAGCTGCATCCTCTGGGGCCAACGTCCTGACTTTC. The gene calls are TRBV2 and TRBJ2-6; no clear D gene. The CDR3 loop spans 16 amino acids. The V gene lost 8 bases and the J gene lost 0 bases, with 14 bases spanning the gap. CDR1 is SNHLY and CDR2 is FYNNEI in the germline V gene.

The CDR3 loop is CSARVLASGRYSDTQYF. CDR3 DNA sequence: TGCAGTGCTAGAGTTTTGGCTAGCGGAAGGTATTCAGATACGCAGTATTTT. This chain uses TRBV20-1 with TRBJ2-3; 7 positions agree with TRBD2. Germline CDR1 is DFQATT and CDR2 is SNEGSKA (reference sequence). This CDR3 contains 17 residues. With 1 base clipped from V and 4 bases from J, the junction kept 14 bases outside the gene matches.

CDR3 region: CSAARQGENTDTQYF. In DNA, the CDR3 is TGCAGTGCTGCTCGACAGGGGGAGAACACAGATACGCAGTATTTT. This chain connects TRBV20-1 to TRBJ2-3; TRBD1 matches 9 bases. The CDR3 sequence is 15 residues long. Germline V gene data show CDR1 as DFQATT and CDR2 as SNEGSKA (reference sequence). Trimming took 5 bases from V and 2 from J; bases not matched to a gene: 8.

The V gene is TRBV4-2, the J gene TRBJ2-3; tentatively, D is TRBD2 (6 bases). The germline V gene encodes CDR1 LGHNA and CDR2 YNFKEQ. This CDR3 comprises 14 residues. V gave up 2 bases and J gave up 5 bases, with 11 bases separating them. DNA for the CDR3: TGTGCCAGCAGCCAACGGGAGAGGGGAGATACGCAGTATTTT. The encoded protein is CASSQRERGDTQYF.

This clonotype has a handful of counts. This chain links TRBV10-3 with TRBJ2-4; weak D call: TRBD1 (6 bases). CDR3 length: 12 amino acids. Germline values: CDR1 ENHRY, CDR2 SYGVKD. The V and J ends lost 8 bases and 5 bases respectively, with 10 bases between them. CDR3: CAIGAGENIQYF. The CDR3 DNA is TGTGCCATCGGGGCAGGGGAAAACATTCAGTACTTC.

This rearrangement joins TRBV4-3 to TRBJ2-1; tentative D call: TRBD1 (6 bases). Trimming pared 5 bases from V and 10 bases from J, leaving 18 bases between. The CDR3 totals 14 residues. Germline assignment: CDR1 LGHNA and CDR2 YSLEER. The CDR3: CASSKTLTGNEQFF. CDR3 coding DNA: TGCGCCAGCAGCAAAACTCTAACAGGGAACGAGCAGTTCTTC.

This clonotype appeared many times. The chain uses TRBV6-6 and TRBJ2-5, with unresolved D. The V and J ends lost 6 bases and 2 bases respectively, with 7 bases between them. The CDR3 sequence is 12 residues long. In germline, CDR1 is MNHNY, CDR2 SVGAGI (reference sequence). CDR3 sequence (DNA): TGTGCCAGCAGCCCAGAGCAAGAGACCCAGTACTTC. This sequence encodes CASSPEQETQYF.

V is TRBV18 and J is TRBJ1-6; unclear D gene. Trimming took off 2 bases at V and 3 bases at J, with 2 bases between the two ends. In germline, CDR1 is KGHSH, CDR2 LQKENI. This CDR3 has 13 residues. DNA for the CDR3: TGTGCCAGCTCACCAGACTATAATTCACCCCTCCACTTT. It is translated as CASSPDYNSPLHF.

The chain is built from TRBV12-3 or TRBV12-4 and TRBJ1-2; D ambiguous. Trimming shortened V by 2 bases and J by 0 bases, and 7 bases separated the two germline ends. The CDR3 covers 14 residues. The CDR3 reads CASSLKSANYGYTF. DNA of the CDR3: TGTGCCAGCAGTTTAAAGTCTGCTAACTATGGCTACACCTTC.

This clonotype appeared a single time. This chain uses TRBV12-3 or TRBV12-4 with TRBJ2-3; tentatively, D is TRBD1 or TRBD2 (6 bases each). The CDR3 is 15 residues long. V was pared by 5 bases and J by 4 bases, with 16 bases between. The CDR3 DNA reads as TGTGCCAGCAGTAATAGGGGGGAAGGGTCAGATACGCAGTATTTT. Translated: CASSNRGEGSDTQYF.